The source of this TCR beta chain is a study of cytomegalovirus exposure and HLA in healthy donors. This clone has only a few counts. Looked up from germline, CDR1 is MNHNS and CDR2 is SASEGT. Trimming took 2 bases from V and 0 from J, leaving 14 bases between them. The CDR3 has 17 residues. The primer mix had 60 Vbeta and 13 Jbeta primers. Profiled with immunoSEQ multiplex PCR; TCRdb holds only in-frame clones, not every one. The sample lists 69,000 or so clones, under 85% seen once, with around 10% in the top ten. The rearrangement joins TRBV6-1 to TRBJ1-5, with D perhaps matching TRBD1 (5 bases). The specimen was PBMCs. The receptor's source is a woman between 55 and 75 years old in good health and CMV-seropositive. CDR3 sequence reads: CASSERGSRYSNQPQHF. The DNA for the CDR3 is TGTGCCAGCAGTGAAAGGGGCAGCCGGTATAGCAATCAGCCCCAGCATTTT.